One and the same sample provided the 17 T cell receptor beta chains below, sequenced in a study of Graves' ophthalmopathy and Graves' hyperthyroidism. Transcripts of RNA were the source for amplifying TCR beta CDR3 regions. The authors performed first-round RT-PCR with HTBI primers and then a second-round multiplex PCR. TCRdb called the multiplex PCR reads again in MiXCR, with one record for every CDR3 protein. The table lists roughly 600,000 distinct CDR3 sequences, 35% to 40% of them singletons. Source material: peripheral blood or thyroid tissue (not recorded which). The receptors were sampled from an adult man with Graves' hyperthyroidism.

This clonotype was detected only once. CDR3 coding DNA: TGTGCCAGCAGTTTTAGCGGGAGGATATCCTACGAGCAGTACTTC. This codes for CASSFSGRISYEQYF. The rearrangement joins TRBV27 to TRBJ2-7; 10 bases line up with TRBD2. The germline CDR1 and CDR2 sequences are MNHEY and SMNVEV (reference sequence). This CDR3 comprises 15 residues. The trim removed 3 bases at V and 1 base at J, leaving 3 bases unmatched.

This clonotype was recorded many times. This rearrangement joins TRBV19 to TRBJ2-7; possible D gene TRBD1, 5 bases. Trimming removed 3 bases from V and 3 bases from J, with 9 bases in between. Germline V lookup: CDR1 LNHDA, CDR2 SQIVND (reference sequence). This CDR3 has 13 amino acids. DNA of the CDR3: TGTGCCAGTAGTATGGGGCTGGACTACGAGCAGTACTTC. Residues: CASSMGLDYEQYF. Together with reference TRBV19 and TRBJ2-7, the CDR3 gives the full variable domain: DGGITQSPKYLFRKEGQNVTLSCEQNLNHDAMYWYRQDPGQGLRLIYYSQIVNDFQKGDIAEGYSVSREKKESFPLTVTSAQKNPTAFYLCASSMGLDYEQYFGPGTRLTVT.

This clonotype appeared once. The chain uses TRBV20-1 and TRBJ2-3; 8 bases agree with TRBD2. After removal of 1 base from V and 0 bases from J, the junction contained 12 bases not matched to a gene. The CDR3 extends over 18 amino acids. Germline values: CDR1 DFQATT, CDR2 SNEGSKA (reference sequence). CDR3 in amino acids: CSARVNFRGGVSTDTQYF. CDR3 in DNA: TGCAGTGCTAGAGTAAACTTTCGGGGGGGGGTTAGCACAGATACGCAGTATTTT.

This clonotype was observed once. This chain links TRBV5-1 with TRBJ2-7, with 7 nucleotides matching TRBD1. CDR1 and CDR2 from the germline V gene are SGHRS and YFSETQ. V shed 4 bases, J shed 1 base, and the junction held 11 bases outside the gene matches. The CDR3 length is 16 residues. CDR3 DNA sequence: TGCGCCAGCAGCGAACAGGACTGGACAGGATCCTACGAGCAGTACTTC. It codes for CASSEQDWTGSYEQYF.

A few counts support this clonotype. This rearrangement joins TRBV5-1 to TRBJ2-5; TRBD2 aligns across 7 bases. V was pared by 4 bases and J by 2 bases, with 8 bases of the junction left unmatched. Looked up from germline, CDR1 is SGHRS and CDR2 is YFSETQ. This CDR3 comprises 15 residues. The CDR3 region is CASSRIAGLQETQYF. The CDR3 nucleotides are TGCGCCAGCAGCAGGATAGCGGGCCTTCAAGAGACCCAGTACTTC.

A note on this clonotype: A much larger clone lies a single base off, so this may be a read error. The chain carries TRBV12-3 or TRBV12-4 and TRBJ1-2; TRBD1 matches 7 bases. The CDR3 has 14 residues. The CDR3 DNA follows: TGTGCCGGCAGTACGGACAGGTTGAACTATGGCTACACCTTC. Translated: CAGSTDRLNYGYTF.

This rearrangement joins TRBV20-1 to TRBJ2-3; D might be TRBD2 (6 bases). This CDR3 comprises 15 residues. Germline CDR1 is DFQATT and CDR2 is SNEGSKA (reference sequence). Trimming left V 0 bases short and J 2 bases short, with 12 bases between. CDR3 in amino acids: CSARDFSGNTDTQYF. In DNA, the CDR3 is TGCAGTGCTAGAGATTTTAGCGGTAACACAGATACGCAGTATTTT.

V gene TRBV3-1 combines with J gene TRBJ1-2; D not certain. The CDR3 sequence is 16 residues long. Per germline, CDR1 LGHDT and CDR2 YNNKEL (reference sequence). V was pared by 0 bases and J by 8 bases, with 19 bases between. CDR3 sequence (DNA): TGTGCCAGCAGCCAAGAAGTGGCAGTTGGGAGTAAGGGCTACACCTTC. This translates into CASSQEVAVGSKGYTF. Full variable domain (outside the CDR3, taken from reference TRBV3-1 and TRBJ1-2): DTAVSQTPKYLVTQMGNDKSIKCEQNLGHDTMYWYKQDSKKFLKIMFSYNNKELIINETVPNRFSPKSPDKAHLNLHINSLELGDSAVYFCASSQEVAVGSKGYTFGSGTRLTVV.

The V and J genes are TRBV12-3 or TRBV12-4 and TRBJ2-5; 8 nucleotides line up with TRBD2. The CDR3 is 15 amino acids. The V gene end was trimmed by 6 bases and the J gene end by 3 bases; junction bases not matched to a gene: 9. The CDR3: CASRLSGSGEETQYF. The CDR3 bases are TGTGCCAGCAGATTAAGCGGGAGCGGTGAAGAGACCCAGTACTTC.

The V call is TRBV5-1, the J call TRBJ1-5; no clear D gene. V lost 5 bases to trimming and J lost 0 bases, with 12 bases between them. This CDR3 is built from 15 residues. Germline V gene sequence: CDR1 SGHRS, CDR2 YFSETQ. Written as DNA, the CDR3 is TGCGCCAGCAGACCGGGAGATCATAGCAATCAGCCCCAGCATTTT. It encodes CASRPGDHSNQPQHF.

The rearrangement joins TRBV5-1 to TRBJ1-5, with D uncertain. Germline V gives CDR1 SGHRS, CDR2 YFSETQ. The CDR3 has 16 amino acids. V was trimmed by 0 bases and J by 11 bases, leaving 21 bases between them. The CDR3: CASSLALLAEQETQHF. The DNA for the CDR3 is TGCGCCAGCAGCTTGGCCTTGCTAGCGGAACAAGAGACCCAGCATTTT.

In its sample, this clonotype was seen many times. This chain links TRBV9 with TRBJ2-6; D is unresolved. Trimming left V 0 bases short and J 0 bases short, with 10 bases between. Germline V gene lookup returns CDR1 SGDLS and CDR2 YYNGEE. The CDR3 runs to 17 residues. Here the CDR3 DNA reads TGTGCCAGCAGCGTAGCTACGCGGATCTCTGGGGCCAACGTCCTGACTTTC. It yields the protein CASSVATRISGANVLTF.

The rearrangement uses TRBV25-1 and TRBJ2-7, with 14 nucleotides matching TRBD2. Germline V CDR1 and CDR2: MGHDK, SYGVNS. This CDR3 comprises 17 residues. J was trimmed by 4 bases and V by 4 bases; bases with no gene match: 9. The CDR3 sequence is CASSVRLAGGPGYEQYF. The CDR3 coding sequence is TGTGCCAGCAGTGTTAGACTAGCGGGAGGGCCGGGGTACGAGCAGTACTTC.

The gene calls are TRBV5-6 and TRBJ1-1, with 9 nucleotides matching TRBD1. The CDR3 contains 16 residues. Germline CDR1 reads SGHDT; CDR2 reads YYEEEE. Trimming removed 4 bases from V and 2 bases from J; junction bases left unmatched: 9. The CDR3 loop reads CASSVDRGIGNTEAFF. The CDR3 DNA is TGTGCCAGCAGCGTAGACAGGGGGATTGGAAACACTGAAGCTTTCTTT.

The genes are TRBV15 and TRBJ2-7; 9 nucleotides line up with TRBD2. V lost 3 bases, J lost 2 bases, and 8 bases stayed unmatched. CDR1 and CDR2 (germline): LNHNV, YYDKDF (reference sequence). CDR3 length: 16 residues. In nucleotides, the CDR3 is TGTGCCACCAGCAGCTATGAGCGGGGGGCGGCCTACGAGCAGTACTTC. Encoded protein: CATSSYERGAAYEQYF.

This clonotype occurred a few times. This CDR3 is CSVLNRDRQAYEQYF. Here the CDR3 DNA reads TGCAGCGTCCTAAACCGGGACAGACAAGCCTACGAGCAGTACTTC. This chain links TRBV29-1 with TRBJ2-7, with 7 nucleotides matching TRBD1. The V gene's germline CDR1 is SQVTM and CDR2 ANQGSEA. With V trimmed by 6 bases and J by 2 bases, 13 bases remained unmatched. The CDR3 is made up of 15 amino acids.

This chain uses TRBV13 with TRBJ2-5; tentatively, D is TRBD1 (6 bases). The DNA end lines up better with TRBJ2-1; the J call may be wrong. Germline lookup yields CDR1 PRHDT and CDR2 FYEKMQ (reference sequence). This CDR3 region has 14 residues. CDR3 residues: CASSLVGADNEQFF. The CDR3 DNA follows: TGTGCCAGCAGCTTAGTGGGGGCGGACAATGAGCAGTTCTTC.